This passage covers 7 T cell receptor beta chains from one sample sequenced in a study of blood T cell repertoires in COVID-19. Sequenced by immunoSEQ multiplex PCR; TCRdb stores in-frame clones only, minus some. The table has about 180,000 clones, about three quarters seen once. Source material: peripheral blood. Source of these receptors: a woman aged 80 or over with COVID-19, enrolled during active disease.

The V and J genes are TRBV2 and TRBJ2-3, with a tentative D call TRBD2 (6 bases). This CDR3 region has 15 residues. Germline V gene sequence: CDR1 SNHLY, CDR2 FYNNEI. The V and J ends lost 4 bases and 1 base respectively, with 12 bases between them. DNA for the CDR3: TGTGCCAGCAGTGTCGACGGGAGCCGCACAGATACGCAGTATTTT. Translating it yields CASSVDGSRTDTQYF. The whole variable domain, filled in from reference TRBV2 and TRBJ2-3, reads EPEVTQTPSHQVTQMGQEVILRCVPISNHLYFYWYRQILGQKVEFLVSFYNNEISEKSEIFDDQFSVERPDGSNFTLKIRSTKLEDSAMYFCASSVDGSRTDTQYFGPGTRLTVL.

The chain joins TRBV6-5 to TRBJ1-1; tentatively, D is TRBD1 (5 bases). The CDR3 is made up of 13 amino acids. The V and J ends lost 7 bases and 0 bases respectively, with 9 bases between them. CDR1 is MNHEY, CDR2 SVGAGI, per germline. CDR3 residues: CASTTGLNTEAFF. The CDR3 nucleotides read TGTGCCAGCACCACAGGTTTGAACACTGAAGCTTTCTTT.

V gene TRBV19 combines with J gene TRBJ2-7; 9 bases map to TRBD2. With 6 bases clipped from V and 2 bases from J, the junction kept 5 bases outside the gene matches. CDR3 length equals 14 residues. Germline V gene data show CDR1 as LNHDA and CDR2 as SQIVND (reference sequence). DNA for the CDR3: TGTGCCAGTAGCGTTAGCGGGGGAACCTACGAGCAGTACTTC. This encodes CASSVSGGTYEQYF.

The chain employs TRBV5-1 and TRBJ2-1, with 10 positions matching TRBD2. Germline assignment: CDR1 SGHRS and CDR2 YFSETQ. This CDR3 region has 20 residues. Trimming at V came to 4 bases and at J to 2 bases, leaving 18 bases not matched to a gene. As DNA, the CDR3 is TGCGCCAGCAGCCCCGGAAGGATGGCTAGCGGGAGTTCGACCTACAATGAGCAGTTCTTC. This translates into CASSPGRMASGSSTYNEQFF.

This clone turned up a few times. The CDR3 sequence is CASSLQQGFPEAFF. CDR3 coding DNA: TGTGCCAGCAGTTTGCAACAGGGGTTCCCTGAAGCTTTCTTT. The chain employs TRBV27 and TRBJ1-1; 7 bases align to TRBD1. The germline V gene encodes CDR1 MNHEY and CDR2 SMNVEV (reference sequence). The CDR3 runs 14 residues. The trim removed 3 bases at V and 6 bases at J, leaving 7 bases unmatched.

This rearrangement joins TRBV27 to TRBJ2-7; the D gene is possibly TRBD1 (5 bases). CDR3 length: 14 amino acids. Trimming cost V 4 bases and J 0 bases, with 10 bases left between them. In germline, CDR1 is MNHEY, CDR2 SMNVEV (reference sequence). The DNA of the CDR3 is TGTGCCAGCAGTTCACCTGGGGCCTCCTACGAGCAGTACTTC. It specifies CASSSPGASYEQYF.

Concerning this clone: Other DNA sequences from this sample encode an identical CDR3 as well. The chain carries TRBV28 and TRBJ2-1, with 9 bases aligning to TRBD2. Trimming removed 4 bases from V and 10 bases from J; junction bases left unmatched: 14. CDR3 length equals 16 residues. The germline gives CDR1 MDHEN, CDR2 SYDVKM. CDR3 residues: CASSSPTSGGGVEQFF. CDR3 in DNA: TGTGCCAGCAGTTCTCCGACTAGCGGAGGGGGGGTAGAGCAGTTCTTC.